This T cell receptor beta chain was obtained from a study of T cells in localized non-small cell lung cancer. The CDR3 covers 14 residues. The ends lost 5 bases at V and 4 bases at J; junction bases unmatched: 6. Germline lookup yields CDR1 SNHLY and CDR2 FYNNEI. Produced via immunoSEQ multiplex PCR; TCRdb's table is partial and in-frame only. Found here are tens of thousands of clones, around four fifths of them singletons; the top ten hold around 33%. This clone occurred once. The gene calls are TRBV2 and TRBJ1-2, with TRBD1 matching over 8 bases. The receptor was derived from a male donor at least 60 years old with stage II squamous cell lung carcinoma. The sequencing here drew on peripheral blood, taken before any cancer treatment. The CDR3 here is CASSTDRERYGYTF. CDR3 sequence (DNA): TGTGCCAGCAGTACGGACAGGGAACGCTATGGCTACACCTTC.